This passage covers 3 T cell receptor beta chains from one sample sequenced in a study of T cell changes during pregnancy in multiple sclerosis (dated by TCRdb to the late 2010s). The method was the immunoSEQ multiplex PCR assay. In TCRdb, the immuneACCESS table is reduced to in-frame sequences with V and J assigned. These tables do not hold every clone; where another copy was compared, an unresolved V gene accounts for under half, and the others remain unexplained. The table for this sample lists approximately 100,000 clones; 90% to 95% of them were counted only once. The ten largest make up 3.5% of the sample. This material consisted of peripheral blood, taken after pregnancy. The receptor set was obtained from a female donor with multiple sclerosis, enrolled in a pregnancy study.

V gene TRBV6-1 combines with J gene TRBJ1-2; TRBD1 matches 8 bases. Germline values: CDR1 MNHNS, CDR2 SASEGT. J gave up 4 bases and V 5 bases, and 6 bases lay outside the gene matches. The CDR3 is made up of 14 amino acids. The CDR3 nucleotides read TGTGCCAGCAGTATTGACAGGGGAGTCTATGGCTACACCTTC. The encoded protein is CASSIDRGVYGYTF.

This clone was seen only a few times. The rearrangement links TRBV5-1 to TRBJ1-1; D possibly corresponds to TRBD1 (6 bases). This CDR3 spans 14 amino acids. Trimming pared 0 bases from V and 2 bases from J, leaving 8 bases between. Germline CDR1 SGHRS, CDR2 YFSETQ. The CDR3 DNA reads as TGCGCCAGCAGCTTGGACAGGGAAAACACTGAAGCTTTCTTT. Translated: CASSLDRENTEAFF. The variable domain in full, completed from reference TRBV5-1 and TRBJ1-1, reads KAGVTQTPRYLIKTRGQQVTLSCSPISGHRSVSWYQQTPGQGLQFLFEYFSETQRNKGNFPGRFSGRQFSNSRSEMNVSTLELGDSALYLCASSLDRENTEAFFGQGTRLTVV.

This chain joins TRBV20-1 and TRBJ2-7; D uncertain. Trimming left V 3 bases short and J 4 bases short, with 7 bases between. Per the germline V gene, CDR1 is DFQATT and CDR2 is SNEGSKA (reference sequence). The CDR3 covers 11 residues. CDR3 amino acids: CSASLRYEQYF. CDR3 nucleotides: TGCAGTGCTAGTCTCCGGTACGAGCAGTACTTC.